These 22 T cell receptor beta chains were sequenced from one sample in a study of blood T cell repertoires in COVID-19. Measured with immunoSEQ multiplex PCR; TCRdb has only the in-frame clones, and not every one. The sample has 200,000 or so clones, approximately 84% seen once. The sample was peripheral blood. All receptors come from a woman between 55 and 75 years old with acute or convalescent COVID-19.

This clone showed up just once. This chain joins TRBV28 and TRBJ1-1; tentative D call: TRBD1 (5 bases). Trimming shortened V by 4 bases and J by 1 base, and 10 bases separated the two germline ends. This CDR3 contains 14 residues. CDR1 MDHEN and CDR2 SYDVKM come from the germline V gene. The DNA of the CDR3 is TGTGCCAGCAGTTCGCAGGGTTGGAACACTGAAGCTTTCTTT. Its translation: CASSSQGWNTEAFF.

The DNA for the CDR3 is TGTGCCAGCGTAACCAGGGGGCTGGTCTATGGCTACACCTTC. Its translation is CASVTRGLVYGYTF. The rearrangement uses TRBV13 and TRBJ1-2; 8 nucleotides match TRBD1. The germline V gene has CDR1 PRHDT and CDR2 FYEKMQ (reference sequence). V shed 8 bases, J shed 4 bases, and the junction held 9 bases outside the gene matches. The CDR3 length is 14 residues.

This clone was detected a few times. The V call is TRBV4-2, the J call TRBJ2-7, with TRBD2 as a possible D gene (6 bases). Between the trimmed V and J ends, which lost 0 bases and 4 bases, there was a span of 16 bases. Per germline, CDR1 LGHNA and CDR2 YNFKEQ. The CDR3 covers 16 residues. CDR3 protein: CASSQDSGLLRYEQYF. Here the CDR3 DNA reads TGTGCCAGCAGCCAAGATAGCGGCTTGCTCAGGTACGAGCAGTACTTC.

The chain joins TRBV3-1 (or the pseudogene TRBV3-2) to TRBJ1-2; D is undetermined. Trimming pared 0 bases from V and 1 base from J, leaving 9 bases between. Germline CDR1 is LGHDT and CDR2 is YNNKEL (reference sequence). CDR3 size: 15 residues. The CDR3 DNA follows: TGTGCCAGCAGCCAAGATTACGCTAATAACTATGGCTACACCTTC. This codes for CASSQDYANNYGYTF.

This chain connects TRBV5-4 to TRBJ2-5, with unresolved D. The germline gives CDR1 SGHNT, CDR2 YYREEE (reference sequence). This CDR3 has 13 amino acids. Trimming removed 4 bases at V and 6 bases at J, with 13 bases between. The CDR3 region has the DNA TGTGCCAGCAGCCTCCTCATTGAGAAGACCCAGTACTTC. Residues: CASSLLIEKTQYF.

V gene TRBV9 combines with J gene TRBJ2-3; 9 bases match TRBD1. The V gene end was trimmed by 3 bases and the J gene end by 7 bases; junction bases not matched to a gene: 9. The CDR3 contains 15 residues. The germline CDR1 and CDR2 sequences are SGDLS and YYNGEE. DNA for the CDR3: TGTGCCAGCAGCGGCTTCGGGACAGGGTTAAATACGCAGTATTTT. This sequence encodes CASSGFGTGLNTQYF.

This chain links TRBV11-2 with TRBJ1-4; TRBD1 might be the D (5 bases). From germline, CDR1 is SGHAT and CDR2 FQNNGV. V lost 2 bases, J lost 4 bases, and 8 bases lay in between. This CDR3 has 14 residues. The DNA for the CDR3 is TGTGCCAGCAGCTTAACAGGCCATAATGAAAAACTGTTTTTT. It translates to CASSLTGHNEKLFF.

This chain links TRBV9 with TRBJ1-4, with a tentative D call TRBD1 (5 bases). This CDR3 region has 16 residues. The germline CDR1 and CDR2 sequences are SGDLS and YYNGEE. Trimming left V 3 bases short and J 0 bases short, with 12 bases between. The CDR3, as DNA: TGTGCCAGCAGCGCGGGACTGTTCTCAACTAATGAAAAACTGTTTTTT. Its translation is CASSAGLFSTNEKLFF. The full variable domain, in which reference TRBV9 and TRBJ1-4 provide the parts outside the CDR3, is DSGVTQTPKHLITATGQRVTLRCSPRSGDLSVYWYQQSLDQGLQFLIQYYNGEERAKGNILERFSAQQFPDLHSELNLSSLELGDSALYFCASSAGLFSTNEKLFFGSGTQLSVL.

V is TRBV5-4 and J is TRBJ1-6; D gene unclear. Germline assignment: CDR1 SGHNT and CDR2 YYREEE (reference sequence). Trimming left V 5 bases short and J 6 bases short, with 12 bases between. This CDR3 comprises 14 residues. The CDR3 is CASSAENPNSPLHF. CDR3 nucleotides: TGTGCCAGCAGTGCAGAAAATCCTAATTCACCCCTCCACTTT.

This clone appeared a few times. V usage is TRBV6-5 and J usage is TRBJ2-1; 7 bases are shared with TRBD1. Germline CDR1 is MNHEY and CDR2 is SVGAGI. Trimming cost V 7 bases and J 3 bases; bases outside gene matches: 9. The CDR3 is 15 residues long. The CDR3, as DNA: TGTGCCAGCAAGAACAGGGGTGGGAGCTACAATGAGCAGTTCTTC. Its protein product is CASKNRGGSYNEQFF.

J is TRBJ2-7 and V is TRBV2, with D possibly TRBD1 on 5 matching bases. The V gene lost 1 base and the J gene lost 6 bases, with 7 bases spanning the gap. The germline V gene encodes CDR1 SNHLY and CDR2 FYNNEI. The CDR3 is 12 residues long. The CDR3 loop reads CASSEGGVEQYF. CDR3 DNA sequence: TGTGCCAGCAGTGAAGGGGGCGTCGAGCAGTACTTC.

This clone was detected only once. The chain has TRBV28 and TRBJ1-1, with D uncertain. Trimming removed 8 bases at V and 5 bases at J, with 24 bases between. This CDR3 is 16 amino acids long. Germline-derived CDR1 and CDR2 are MDHEN and SYDVKM. The CDR3 DNA follows: TGTGCCAGCTACGATGGGAAGGGAGGATTCGAAACTGAAGCTTTCTTT. The encoded protein is CASYDGKGGFETEAFF.

This clone was seen a handful of times. This sequence joins TRBV18 and TRBJ1-1; TRBD1 aligns across 8 bases. Germline V gene sequence: CDR1 KGHSH, CDR2 LQKENI. The CDR3 covers 16 residues. The V segment lost 6 bases and the J segment 1 base; nucleotides outside the gene matches: 10. CDR3 sequence reads: CASSQTGDIWNTEAFF. DNA for the CDR3: TGTGCCAGCTCCCAGACAGGGGACATCTGGAACACTGAAGCTTTCTTT.

As concerns this clone: Other DNA sequences from this sample encode an identical CDR3 as well. The CDR3 DNA reads TGCGCCAGCAGCTTGGCCGGGACTAGCGGGGGGGCGGATACGCAGTATTTT. Its translation: CASSLAGTSGGADTQYF. The chain links TRBV5-1 to TRBJ2-3, with 16 bases identical to TRBD2. The CDR3 extends over 17 amino acids. Losses at the gene ends were 0 bases for V and 6 bases for J; bases not matched to a gene: 4. From germline, CDR1 is SGHRS and CDR2 YFSETQ. Looking up the rest from reference TRBV5-1 and TRBJ2-3 gives the full variable domain: KAGVTQTPRYLIKTRGQQVTLSCSPISGHRSVSWYQQTPGQGLQFLFEYFSETQRNKGNFPGRFSGRQFSNSRSEMNVSTLELGDSALYLCASSLAGTSGGADTQYFGPGTRLTVL.

The V and J genes are TRBV27 and TRBJ2-7; D uncertain. CDR1 MNHEY and CDR2 SMNVEV come from the germline V gene (reference sequence). The CDR3 is 13 amino acids. V was clipped by 5 bases and J by 12 bases, with 20 bases between them. The CDR3 sequence is CASSPINRVLWYF. Here the CDR3 DNA reads TGTGCCAGCAGTCCAATCAATCGCGTGTTGTGGTACTTC.

The CDR3 DNA reads TGTGCCACCGAACGGGGGATCCTCACCGGGGAGCTGTTTTTT. This codes for CATERGILTGELFF. This chain connects TRBV28 to TRBJ2-2, with D possibly matching TRBD2 (6 bases). Between the trimmed V and J ends, which lost 10 bases and 4 bases, there was a span of 16 bases. This CDR3 spans 14 amino acids. Germline assignment: CDR1 MDHEN and CDR2 SYDVKM. Supplemented by reference TRBV28 and TRBJ2-2, the full variable domain reads DVKVTQSSRYLVKRTGEKVFLECVQDMDHENMFWYRQDPGLGLRLIYFSYDVKMKEKGDIPEGYSVSREKKERFSLILESASTNQTSMYLCATERGILTGELFFGEGSRLTVL.

CDR3 region: CASSSPGLMGTDTQYF. Here the CDR3 DNA reads TGCGCCAGCAGCTCACCGGGGTTGATGGGCACAGATACGCAGTATTTT. The rearrangement links TRBV5-1 to TRBJ2-3, with D possibly matching TRBD2 (5 bases). The CDR3 consists of 16 residues. Trimming shortened V by 3 bases and J by 1 base, and 15 bases separated the two germline ends. Looked up from germline, CDR1 is SGHRS and CDR2 is YFSETQ. Combining the CDR3 with reference TRBV5-1 and TRBJ2-3 gives the whole variable domain KAGVTQTPRYLIKTRGQQVTLSCSPISGHRSVSWYQQTPGQGLQFLFEYFSETQRNKGNFPGRFSGRQFSNSRSEMNVSTLELGDSALYLCASSSPGLMGTDTQYFGPGTRLTVL.

The V gene is TRBV4-1, the J gene TRBJ2-5; weak D call: TRBD1 (5 bases). Germline V gene sequence: CDR1 MGHRA, CDR2 YSYEKL. This CDR3 region has 14 residues. With 1 base removed from V and 5 bases from J, the gap between germline ends came to 11 bases. The DNA of the CDR3 is TGCGCCAGCAGCCAAGGGGGCGCTTGGGAGACCCAGTACTTC. Protein: CASSQGGAWETQYF.

V gene TRBV7-2 combines with J gene TRBJ1-5, with a tentative D call TRBD1 (5 bases). Germline assignment: CDR1 SGHTA and CDR2 FQGNSA. The germline V and J ends were trimmed by 5 bases and 1 base, with 12 bases remaining between them. CDR3 length: 15 amino acids. In DNA, the CDR3 is TGTGCCAGCAGCGTATTTCCAGGGAGCAATCAGCCCCAGCATTTT. It translates to CASSVFPGSNQPQHF.

V usage is TRBV25-1 and J usage is TRBJ2-2, with D possibly TRBD2 on 6 matching bases. V lost 7 bases, J lost 6 bases, and 18 bases lay in between. The CDR3 is 15 residues long. Germline values: CDR1 MGHDK, CDR2 SYGVNS. CDR3: CASTRENPGPGELFF. In DNA, the CDR3 is TGTGCCAGCACGCGGGAAAACCCAGGGCCCGGGGAGCTGTTTTTT. The full variable domain, completed using reference TRBV25-1 and TRBJ2-2, is EADIYQTPRYLVIGTGKKITLECSQTMGHDKMYWYQQDPGMELHLIHYSYGVNSTEKGDLSSESTVSRIRTEHFPLTLESARPSHTSQYLCASTRENPGPGELFFGEGSRLTVL.

V usage is TRBV2 and J usage is TRBJ1-2, with D unresolved. The CDR3 loop spans 11 amino acids. The V end lost 6 bases, the J end lost 3 bases, and 5 bases lay between the germline ends. CDR1 and CDR2 from the germline V gene are SNHLY and FYNNEI. The CDR3 coding sequence is TGTGCCAGCAGCGAGGACTATGGCTACACCTTC. It codes for CASSEDYGYTF.

J is TRBJ1-3 and V is TRBV4-2; TRBD1 might be the D (5 bases). V was cut by 6 bases and J by 8 bases, with 20 bases left in between. Germline V gene sequence: CDR1 LGHNA, CDR2 YNFKEQ. The CDR3 is 15 residues long. CDR3 nucleotides: TGTGCCAGCAGTCGAGGCCAGGGTGGCGGAGACACCATATATTTT. Its protein is CASSRGQGGGDTIYF.